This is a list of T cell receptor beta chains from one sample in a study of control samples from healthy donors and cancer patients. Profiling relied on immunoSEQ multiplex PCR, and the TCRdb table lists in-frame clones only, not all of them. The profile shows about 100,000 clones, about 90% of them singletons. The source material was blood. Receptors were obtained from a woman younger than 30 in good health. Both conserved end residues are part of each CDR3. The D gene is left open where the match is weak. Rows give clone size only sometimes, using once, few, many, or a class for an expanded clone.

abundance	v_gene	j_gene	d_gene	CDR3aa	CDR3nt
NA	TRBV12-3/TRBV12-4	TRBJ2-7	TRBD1	CASSGPGQGEQYF	TGTGCCAGCAGTGGCCCCGGACAGGGCGAGCAGTACTTC
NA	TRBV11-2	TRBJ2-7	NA	CASSLRSPYEQYF	TGTGCCAGCAGCCTTCGATCCCCCTACGAGCAGTACTTC
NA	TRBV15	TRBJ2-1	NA	CATSRDNEQFF	TGTGCCACCAGCAGAGATAATGAGCAGTTCTTC
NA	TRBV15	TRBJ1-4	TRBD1	CATNHNRDRNEKLFF	TGTGCCACTAACCATAACCGGGACAGAAATGAAAAACTGTTTTTT
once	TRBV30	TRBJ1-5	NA	CAWSVPWDVNQPQHF	TGTGCCTGGAGTGTACCTTGGGACGTCAATCAGCCCCAGCATTTT
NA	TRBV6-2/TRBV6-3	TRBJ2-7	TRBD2	CASRPLADYEQYF	TGTGCCAGCAGGCCTCTAGCGGACTACGAGCAGTACTTC
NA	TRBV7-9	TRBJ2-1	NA	CASSLQSLARNNEQFF	TGTGCCAGCAGCCTTCAGTCCCTAGCGAGGAACAATGAGCAGTTCTTC
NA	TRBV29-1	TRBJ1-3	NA	CSVASYTNSGNTIYF	TGCAGCGTTGCGAGCTACACCAACTCTGGAAACACCATATATTTT
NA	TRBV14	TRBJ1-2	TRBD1	CASSQDQVRGNYGYTF	TGTGCCAGCAGCCAAGATCAGGTCAGGGGGAACTATGGCTACACCTTC
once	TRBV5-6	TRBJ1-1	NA	CASSIVGAWNTEAFF	TGTGCCAGCAGCATAGTGGGGGCCTGGAACACTGAAGCTTTCTTT
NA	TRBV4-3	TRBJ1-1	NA	CASRPSTFWDAEAFF	TGCGCCAGCAGGCCCTCCACTTTTTGGGACGCTGAAGCTTTCTTT
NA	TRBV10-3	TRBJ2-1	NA	CAISDPTDGSYNEQFF	TGTGCCATCAGCGACCCAACGGACGGTTCTTACAATGAGCAGTTCTTC
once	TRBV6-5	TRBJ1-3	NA	CASSYSFGSSGNTIYF	TGTGCCAGCAGTTACTCTTTCGGGTCCTCTGGAAACACCATATATTTT
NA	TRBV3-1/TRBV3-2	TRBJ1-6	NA	CASSLARDSPLHF	TGTGCCAGCAGCCTTGCCAGGGATTCACCCCTCCACTTT
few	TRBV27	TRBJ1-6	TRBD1	CASSFGQGANSPLHF	TGTGCCAGCAGCTTCGGACAGGGGGCGAATTCACCCCTCCACTTT
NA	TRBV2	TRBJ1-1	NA	CASSGVLRRGHTEAFF	TGTGCCAGCAGTGGGGTTCTTAGACGGGGCCACACTGAAGCTTTCTTT
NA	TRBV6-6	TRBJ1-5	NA	CASSYGSSMAQHF	TGTGCCAGCAGTTACGGCAGCTCGATGGCCCAGCATTTT
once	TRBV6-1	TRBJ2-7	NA	CASSEGLSQYF	TGTGCCAGCAGTGAAGGACTCAGCCAGTACTTC
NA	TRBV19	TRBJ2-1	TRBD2	CASSPLAGSNEQFF	TGTGCCAGTAGCCCACTAGCGGGTAGCAATGAGCAGTTCTTC
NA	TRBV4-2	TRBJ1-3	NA	CASSDQVGNTIYF	TGTGCCAGCAGCGACCAAGTGGGAAACACCATATATTTT
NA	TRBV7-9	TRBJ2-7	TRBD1	CASSSIFRDRGCEQYF	TGTGCCAGCAGCTCGATTTTCCGGGACAGGGGGTGCGAGCAGTACTTC
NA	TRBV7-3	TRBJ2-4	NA	CASSLGPARQQYF	TGTGCCAGCAGCTTGGGCCCTGCCAGGCAACAGTACTTC
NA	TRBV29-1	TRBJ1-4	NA	CSVRFDNEKLFF	TGCAGCGTCCGATTCGATAATGAAAAACTGTTTTTT
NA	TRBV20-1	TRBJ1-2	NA	CSYSGYTF	TGCAGTTACAGCGGCTACACCTTC
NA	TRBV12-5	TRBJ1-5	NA	CASAKEMGRGSQPQHF	TGTGCTAGTGCCAAAGAAATGGGGCGAGGAAGTCAGCCCCAGCATTTT
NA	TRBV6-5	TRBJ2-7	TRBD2	CASSFAGGPRNEQYF	TGTGCCAGCAGCTTCGCGGGAGGGCCGAGAAACGAGCAGTACTTC
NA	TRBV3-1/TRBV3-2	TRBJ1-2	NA	CASSQKGVYGYTF	TGTGCCAGCAGCCAAAAGGGGGTCTATGGCTACACCTTC
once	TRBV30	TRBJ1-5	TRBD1	CAWSGTGGAQHF	TGTGCCTGGTCTGGGACAGGGGGTGCCCAGCATTTT
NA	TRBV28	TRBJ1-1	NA	CASSSWRRTPIKWAFF	TGTGCCAGCAGTTCGTGGCGACGGACCCCCATAAAGTGGGCTTTCTTT
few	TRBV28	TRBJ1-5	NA	CASSPGGTYNQPQHF	TGTGCCAGCAGTCCTGGCGGGACCTACAATCAGCCCCAGCATTTT
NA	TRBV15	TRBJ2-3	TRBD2	CATSPPRTRGTASGVADTQYF	TGTGCCACCAGCCCCCCCCGGACAAGGGGGACGGCTAGCGGGGTGGCAGATACGCAGTATTTT
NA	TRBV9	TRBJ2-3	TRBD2	CASSVALAGGASTDTQYF	TGTGCCAGCAGCGTAGCACTAGCGGGAGGAGCTAGCACAGATACGCAGTATTTT
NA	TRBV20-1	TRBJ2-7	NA	CSASDRQSYEQYF	TGCAGTGCTAGTGATAGGCAGAGCTACGAGCAGTACTTC
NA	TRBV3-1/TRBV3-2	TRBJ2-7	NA	CASSHGMPRPYEQYF	TGTGCCAGCAGCCATGGGATGCCAAGACCCTACGAGCAGTACTTC
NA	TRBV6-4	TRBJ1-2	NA	CASSDSNRKLTGGYTF	TGTGCCAGCAGTGACTCGAATCGTAAACTCACGGGGGGCTACACCTTC
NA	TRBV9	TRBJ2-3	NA	CASSVDGGTDTQYF	TGTGCCAGCAGCGTAGACGGTGGGACAGATACGCAGTATTTT
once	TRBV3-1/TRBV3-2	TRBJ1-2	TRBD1	CASKAGGGNYGYTF	TGTGCCAGCAAAGCAGGGGGGGGAAACTATGGCTACACCTTC
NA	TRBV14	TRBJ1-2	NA	CASSPKDGSAYGYTF	TGTGCCAGCAGCCCTAAAGACGGGTCCGCCTATGGCTACACCTTC
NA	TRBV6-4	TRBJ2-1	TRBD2	CASSENSGLIREQFF	TGTGCCAGCAGTGAAAACTCGGGACTAATCCGTGAGCAGTTCTTC
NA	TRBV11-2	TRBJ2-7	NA	CASSFTAVYEQYF	TGTGCCAGCAGCTTCACTGCGGTCTACGAGCAGTACTTC
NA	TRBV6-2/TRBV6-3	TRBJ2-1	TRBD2	CASSFLSGRFPYNEQFF	TGTGCCAGCAGTTTCCTTAGCGGGAGGTTCCCCTACAATGAGCAGTTCTTC
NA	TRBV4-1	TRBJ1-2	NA	CASSQDRGRGDSNYGYTF	TGCGCCAGCAGCCAAGATAGGGGACGGGGAGACTCAAACTATGGCTACACCTTC
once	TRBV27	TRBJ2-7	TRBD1	CASSELTGGAQYF	TGTGCCAGCAGTGAACTCACAGGGGGCGCACAGTACTTC
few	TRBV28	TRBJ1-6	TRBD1	CASGTGPPYNSPLHF	TGTGCCAGCGGGACAGGGCCGCCCTATAATTCACCCCTCCACTTT
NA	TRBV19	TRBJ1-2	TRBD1	CASSIGVGQGNYGYTF	TGTGCCAGTAGTATAGGAGTGGGACAGGGAAACTATGGCTACACCTTC
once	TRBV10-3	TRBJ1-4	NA	CAISEYAGSLLFF	TGTGCCATCAGTGAGTACGCGGGGTCCCTCTTGTTTTTT
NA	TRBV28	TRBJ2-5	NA	CASRRTYQETQYF	TGTGCCAGCAGGCGGACATACCAAGAGACCCAGTACTTC
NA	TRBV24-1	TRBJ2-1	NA	CATSDLGRVNEQFF	TGTGCCACCAGTGATTTGGGCAGGGTCAATGAGCAGTTCTTC
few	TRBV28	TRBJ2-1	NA	CASSEVSDYNEQFF	TGTGCCAGCAGTGAAGTTTCTGACTACAATGAGCAGTTCTTC
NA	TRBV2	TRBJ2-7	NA	CASSEERSREQYF	TGTGCCAGCAGTGAAGAGCGATCGCGCGAGCAGTACTTC
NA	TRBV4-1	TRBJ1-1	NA	CASSQDGRVTEAFF	TGCGCCAGCAGCCAAGACGGCAGGGTCACTGAAGCTTTCTTT
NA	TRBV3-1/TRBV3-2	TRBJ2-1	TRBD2	CASSRRGGRLAGGPRWNEQFF	TGTGCCAGCAGCCGCAGGGGGGGGAGACTAGCGGGAGGGCCGCGATGGAATGAGCAGTTCTTC
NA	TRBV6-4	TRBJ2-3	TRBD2	CASSEGTSGDTDTQYF	TGTGCCAGCAGTGAAGGAACTAGCGGGGATACAGATACGCAGTATTTT